These 7 T cell receptor beta chains share one sample of origin, sequenced in a study of shared clonotypes between healthy human individuals. TCRdb's table, derived via immunoSEQ multiplex PCR, lists solely in-frame clones and lacks some. The table shows 500,000 to 650,000 clones, with roughly four fifths occurring only once. Specimen: PBMCs. These TCRs come from a woman aged 40 to 50 in good health. Some clones in this sample may be carry-over from other donors' samples.

This rearrangement joins TRBV28 to TRBJ1-2; a possible D gene is TRBD1 (5 bases). CDR1 MDHEN and CDR2 SYDVKM come from the germline V gene. Trimming shortened V by 3 bases and J by 6 bases, and 20 bases separated the two germline ends. The CDR3 is 16 amino acids. The CDR3 reads CASSLLSGLWRDGYTF. The CDR3 DNA reads TGTGCCAGCAGTTTGCTATCGGGACTCTGGAGGGATGGCTACACCTTC.

Concerning this clone itself: With only one base between it and a far larger clone, this is likely a read error. This rearrangement joins TRBV7-9 to TRBJ2-5; 8 bases match TRBD1. The DNA end is more similar to TRBJ2-7, so the J call may be wrong. Germline CDR1 is SEHNR and CDR2 is FQNEAQ (reference sequence). CDR3 length: 19 amino acids. This chain's CDR3 is CASSLAVRTGGRGSYEQYF. The CDR3 DNA sequence: TGTGCCAGCAGCTTAGCGGTGAGAACAGGGGGACGGGGGTCCTACGAGCAGTACTTC.

The chain carries TRBV29-1 and TRBJ1-2, with D unresolved. The germline V gene has CDR1 SQVTM and CDR2 ANQGSEA. CDR3 size: 9 residues. The CDR3 loop reads CSPGYGYTF. The CDR3 DNA sequence: TGCAGTCCGGGTTATGGCTACACCTTC.

The rearrangement joins TRBV18 to TRBJ1-1; perhaps TRBD1 as D (6 bases). The germline V and J ends were trimmed by 6 bases and 6 bases, with 26 bases remaining between them. The CDR3 loop spans 17 amino acids. Germline V gene data show CDR1 as KGHSH and CDR2 as LQKENI. CDR3 sequence reads: CASSPTPLQGGFSEAFF. DNA of the CDR3: TGTGCCAGCTCCCCGACTCCCTTACAGGGTGGGTTCTCTGAAGCTTTCTTT.

Note on this clone: The junction and the germline gene differ at one end; a read error may be behind it. This chain uses TRBV6-5 with TRBJ2-7; TRBD2 is a possible D gene (5 bases). Looked up from germline, CDR1 is MNHEY and CDR2 is SVGAGI. CDR3 length: 13 amino acids. CDR3: CACRRTGSYEQYF. The CDR3 coding sequence is TGTGCCTGCAGAAGGACTGGCTCCTACGAGCAGTACTTC.

V usage is TRBV30 and J usage is TRBJ2-1, with D unresolved. CDR3 length: 12 residues. Germline V CDR1 and CDR2: GTSNPN, SVGIG (reference sequence). With 3 bases removed from V and 8 bases from J, the gap between germline ends came to 11 bases. The CDR3 sequence is CAWSQGADEQFF. Here the CDR3 DNA reads TGTGCCTGGAGCCAAGGTGCCGATGAGCAGTTCTTC.

This clone was counted between two and nine times. This chain links TRBV30 with TRBJ1-5; tentatively, D is TRBD1 (6 bases). This CDR3 region has 12 residues. Germline loops: CDR1 GTSNPN, CDR2 SVGIG (reference sequence). The V end lost 2 bases, the J end lost 9 bases, and 11 bases lay between the germline ends. The CDR3 nucleotides are TGTGCCTGGAGTACCGGACAGCTGCCCCAGCATTTT. Translated, it gives CAWSTGQLPQHF.